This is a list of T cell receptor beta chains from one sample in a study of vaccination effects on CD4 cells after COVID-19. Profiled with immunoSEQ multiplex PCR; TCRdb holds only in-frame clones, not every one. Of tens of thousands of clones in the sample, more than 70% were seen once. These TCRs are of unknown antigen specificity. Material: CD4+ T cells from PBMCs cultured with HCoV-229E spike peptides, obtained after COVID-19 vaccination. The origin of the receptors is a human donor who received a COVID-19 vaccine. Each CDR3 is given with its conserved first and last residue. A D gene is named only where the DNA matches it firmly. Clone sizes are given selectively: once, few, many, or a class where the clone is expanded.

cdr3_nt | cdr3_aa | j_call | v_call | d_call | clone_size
TGCAGCGTTGTCGTCAGGGTGGGGGAGACCCAGTACTTC | CSVVVRVGETQYF | TRBJ2-5 | TRBV29-1 | - | once
TGTGCCAGCAGCCAAAACCGGGACACTGCGGGCACCGGGGAGCTGTTTTTT | CASSQNRDTAGTGELFF | TRBJ2-2 | TRBV11-3 | - | -
TGTGCCTGGAGTGGGGGCTACACCGGGGAGCTGTTTTTT | CAWSGGYTGELFF | TRBJ2-2 | TRBV30 | - | few
TGTGCCAGCAGCGCCGGAGGACCCGGGGATGCGTATGGCTACACCTTC | CASSAGGPGDAYGYTF | TRBJ1-2 | TRBV9 | - | -
TGCAGCGTTAGCCTGGACAGTACGCAAGAGACCCAGTACTTC | CSVSLDSTQETQYF | TRBJ2-5 | TRBV29-1 | - | once
TGTGCCAGCAGCTCCTACGAGACAGGGAATGGCTACACCTTC | CASSSYETGNGYTF | TRBJ1-2 | TRBV7-2 | TRBD1 | medium-sized
TGTGCCAGCAGCCGGACAGGGGTATCCTACAATGAGCAGTTCTTC | CASSRTGVSYNEQFF | TRBJ2-1 | TRBV5-6 | TRBD1 | -
TGTGCCAGCAGTTACGGTCAGGGAGATCAGCCCCAGCATTTT | CASSYGQGDQPQHF | TRBJ1-5 | TRBV6-5 | - | -
TGTGCCAGCAGTGAGGGATCCTACAATGAGCAGTTCTTC | CASSEGSYNEQFF | TRBJ2-1 | TRBV2 | - | once
TGTGCCTCAACCGGGACTAGCGGGCAAGAGACCCAGTACTTC | CASTGTSGQETQYF | TRBJ2-5 | TRBV10-3 | TRBD2 | -
TGTGCCAGCGAGGATCCAGGGGGCATATCCTATGGCTACACCTTC | CASEDPGGISYGYTF | TRBJ1-2 | TRBV19 | TRBD1 | -
TGTGCCTGGAGTGTATCGTGGCAGGGTGATGGCTACACCTTC | CAWSVSWQGDGYTF | TRBJ1-2 | TRBV30 | - | -
TGTGCCAGCAGTTTTAGGACTAGCACAGAGACCCAGTACTTC | CASSFRTSTETQYF | TRBJ2-5 | TRBV28 | TRBD2 | -
TGTGCCAGCAGCCTGAGGACATCCGGGAACACTGAAGCTTTCTTT | CASSLRTSGNTEAFF | TRBJ1-1 | TRBV7-2 | - | -
TGCGCCAGCAGCCCGGGTAGGACACAGTGGGTGGAAAGGGCTTTCTTT | CASSPGRTQWVERAFF | TRBJ1-1 | TRBV5-1 | - | -
TGTGCCAGCAAAATTAGCGGGGTCCCAAGCTCCTACAATGAGCAGTTCTTC | CASKISGVPSSYNEQFF | TRBJ2-1 | TRBV2 | TRBD2 | few
TGCGCCAGCAGCCAAGGGGCAGGGAATTCACCCCTCCACTTT | CASSQGAGNSPLHF | TRBJ1-6 | TRBV4-3 | - | -
TGCGCCAGCACCCGCGGGGGGCTAATTACCTCCTACAATGAGCAGTTCTTC | CASTRGGLITSYNEQFF | TRBJ2-1 | TRBV4-1 | TRBD2 | -
TGTGCCTGGAGTGTAAGGGGGACAGATACGCAGTATTTT | CAWSVRGTDTQYF | TRBJ2-3 | TRBV30 | - | -
TGCGCCAGCAGCCAGCCTCGGCAGGGACCAGGTGTGTACTCTCAGCCCCAGCATTTT | CASSQPRQGPGVYSQPQHF | TRBJ1-5 | TRBV4-1 | - | -
TGTGCCAGCTCACCATTAACGGGGGCCGATCAGCCCCAGCATTTT | CASSPLTGADQPQHF | TRBJ1-5 | TRBV18 | - | few
TGTGCCAGCAGTTCGACAGGGGACTATGGCTACACCTTC | CASSSTGDYGYTF | TRBJ1-2 | TRBV2 | TRBD1 | few
TGTGCCAGCAGGGCTACCGGGACCTCCCAAGAGACCCAGTACTTC | CASRATGTSQETQYF | TRBJ2-5 | TRBV28 | - | -
TGTGCCAGCAGCCCACAAAACTATGGCTACACCTTC | CASSPQNYGYTF | TRBJ1-2 | TRBV14 | - | -
TGTGCCAGCTCAGAGGCGACGGGAAACTATGGCTACACCTTC | CASSEATGNYGYTF | TRBJ1-2 | TRBV18 | - | -
TGCGCCAGCAGCCGTCCGGGACAGGGCCCCACAGATACGCAGTATTTT | CASSRPGQGPTDTQYF | TRBJ2-3 | TRBV5-1 | TRBD1 | -
TGTGCCACCAGTGGCGTTGGCAATTACAATGAGCAGTTCTTC | CATSGVGNYNEQFF | TRBJ2-1 | TRBV24-1 | - | -
TGCAGCGTGGGACTTACAGATACGCAGTATTTT | CSVGLTDTQYF | TRBJ2-3 | TRBV29-1 | - | -
TGTGCCAGCAGCGTAGAGGGGGACAGGGTGCGTGGAAACACCATATATTTT | CASSVEGDRVRGNTIYF | TRBJ1-3 | TRBV9 | TRBD1 | -
TGTGCCAGCAGTGTACAGGGGGGGAACACTGAAGCTTTCTTT | CASSVQGGNTEAFF | TRBJ1-1 | TRBV28 | TRBD1 | few
TGTGCCAGCAGCTCCGAAGGGACGGTGGGAGAGACCCAGTACTTC | CASSSEGTVGETQYF | TRBJ2-5 | TRBV7-6 | - | -
TGTGCCAGCAGTTCTATCGGACAGGGGGGCAATCAAGGCTACACCTTC | CASSSIGQGGNQGYTF | TRBJ1-2 | TRBV6-2/TRBV6-3 | TRBD1 | -
TGTGCCAGCAAACAGGCGAACACCGGGGAGCTGTTTTTT | CASKQANTGELFF | TRBJ2-2 | TRBV5-5 | - | once
TGTGCCTGCCCCAGCCCGTCTGGCCCTCCAGTCTATGGCTACACCTTC | CACPSPSGPPVYGYTF | TRBJ1-2 | TRBV30 | - | -
TGTGCCAGTAAGTCTCAGCTGGGACAAGTCGGGGAGCTGTTTTTT | CASKSQLGQVGELFF | TRBJ2-2 | TRBV19 | - | -
TGTGCCAGCAGTGCCGTCACAGGAAATGCCGAGGGGATTGAGCAGTTCTTC | CASSAVTGNAEGIEQFF | TRBJ2-1 | TRBV25-1 | - | -
TGTGCCAGCACCCAAAAAGAGACCCAGTACTTC | CASTQKETQYF | TRBJ2-5 | TRBV2 | - | -
TGTGCCTCCCGCACGGAAAGGGCGAACACCGGGGAGCTGTTTTTT | CASRTERANTGELFF | TRBJ2-2 | TRBV30 | - | -
TGTGCCAGCTCACCAGCCCTGGACAGGGAGGATGGCTACACCTTC | CASSPALDREDGYTF | TRBJ1-2 | TRBV18 | TRBD1 | few
TGTGCCATCAGTGAGGGCGGGAACACTGAAGCTTTCTTT | CAISEGGNTEAFF | TRBJ1-1 | TRBV10-3 | - | few
TGCAGCGTCGCCAAGGGCGACTATGGCTACACCTTC | CSVAKGDYGYTF | TRBJ1-2 | TRBV29-1 | - | -
TGCGCCAGCAGCCAAGGTGTCAGGGGATTTTATGGCTACACCTTC | CASSQGVRGFYGYTF | TRBJ1-2 | TRBV4-3 | - | -
TGTGCCAGCAAGTGGTCTAGCGGGGGCGATGAGCAGTTCTTC | CASKWSSGGDEQFF | TRBJ2-1 | TRBV3-1/TRBV3-2 | TRBD2 | -
TGTGCCATCAGTGAGCCAGCGGGGGTTAACAATGAGCAGTTCTTC | CAISEPAGVNNEQFF | TRBJ2-1 | TRBV10-3 | TRBD2 | -
TGTGCCAGCAGTAGAAAGACAGGGGGTAATTCACCCCTCCACTTT | CASSRKTGGNSPLHF | TRBJ1-6 | TRBV27 | TRBD1 | -
TGTGCCAGCAGCCAAGGGCAGAATAATTCACCCCTCCACTTT | CASSQGQNNSPLHF | TRBJ1-6 | TRBV3-1/TRBV3-2 | - | few
TGCGCCAGCAGCTCAACAGGGAAGTCGGACACCGGGGAGCTGTTTTTT | CASSSTGKSDTGELFF | TRBJ2-2 | TRBV10-2 | - | -
TGTGCCAGCTCACCCCCCCGCGTCGGCACCGGGGAGCTGTTTTTT | CASSPPRVGTGELFF | TRBJ2-2 | TRBV18 | - | -
TGTGCCAGCTCACCAGGGGCACGTGAGACCCAGTACTTC | CASSPGARETQYF | TRBJ2-5 | TRBV18 | - | -
TGTGCCAGTAGTATAAGACAAGTCCCCACAGATACGCAGTATTTT | CASSIRQVPTDTQYF | TRBJ2-3 | TRBV19 | - | -
TGTGCCAGCAGCTTGTCCGACAGGTCGAGGGGGATTAGGGGCAATCAGCCCCAGCATTTT | CASSLSDRSRGIRGNQPQHF | TRBJ1-5 | TRBV5-5 | - | -
TGTGCCAGCAGCTTCGACAGGGGGATGAACACTGAAGCTTTCTTT | CASSFDRGMNTEAFF | TRBJ1-1 | TRBV5-4 | TRBD1 | -
TGTGCCAGCAGCTCGGGACTTCGCACAGATACGCAGTATTTT | CASSSGLRTDTQYF | TRBJ2-3 | TRBV5-4 | - | once
TGCAGCGTTGGGGACAGGGGGCTGAGCACAGATACGCAGTATTTT | CSVGDRGLSTDTQYF | TRBJ2-3 | TRBV29-1 | TRBD1 | few
TGTGCCAGCAGTTTAACGGAAACCAGATCGGATTTT | CASSLTETRSDF | TRBJ2-3 | TRBV12-3/TRBV12-4 | - | -
TGTGCCAGCAGCCCAAAAACTAGCGGGGGTCCGTACATTCAGTACTTC | CASSPKTSGGPYIQYF | TRBJ2-4 | TRBV7-2 | TRBD2 | -